The clone carrying this T cell receptor (beta chain) was observed at least ten times. Its antigen is undetermined. The data derive from a study of CD8 T cells in ankylosing spondylitis. The study, taken as a whole, reports: Clones linked to disease, bearing a CD8+ phenotype, were relatively rare in peripheral blood.

The length of the CDR3 is 17 residues. Germline CDR1 SGHTA, CDR2 FQGTGA. V was trimmed by 0 bases and J by 1 base, leaving 15 bases between them. TCR beta libraries were made by quantitative 5'-RACE with molecular barcodes. Using its own MiXCR run on the 5' RACE reads, TCRdb lists one record per CDR3 protein. There are 220,000 or so distinct CDR3 sequences in the sample; 10% to 13% occur only once, and roughly a fifth lies in the top ten. The sample comprised blood, either unsorted or a sorted T cell fraction (not recorded which). V and J are TRBV7-3 and TRBJ1-1, with D perhaps TRBD1 (5 bases). The receptor's source is a male donor with ankylosing spondylitis or in good health (not recorded which). The CDR3 bases are TGTGCCAGCAGCTTAACGATTCTGGGAGGGGCGAACACTGAAGCTTTCTTT. It yields the protein CASSLTILGGANTEAFF. Full variable domain (rest looked up from reference TRBV7-3 and TRBJ1-1): GAGVSQTPSNKVTEKGKYVELRCDPISGHTALYWYRQSLGQGPEFLIYFQGTGAADDSGLPNDRFFAVRPEGSVSTLKIQRTERGDSAVYLCASSLTILGGANTEAFFGQGTRLTVV.